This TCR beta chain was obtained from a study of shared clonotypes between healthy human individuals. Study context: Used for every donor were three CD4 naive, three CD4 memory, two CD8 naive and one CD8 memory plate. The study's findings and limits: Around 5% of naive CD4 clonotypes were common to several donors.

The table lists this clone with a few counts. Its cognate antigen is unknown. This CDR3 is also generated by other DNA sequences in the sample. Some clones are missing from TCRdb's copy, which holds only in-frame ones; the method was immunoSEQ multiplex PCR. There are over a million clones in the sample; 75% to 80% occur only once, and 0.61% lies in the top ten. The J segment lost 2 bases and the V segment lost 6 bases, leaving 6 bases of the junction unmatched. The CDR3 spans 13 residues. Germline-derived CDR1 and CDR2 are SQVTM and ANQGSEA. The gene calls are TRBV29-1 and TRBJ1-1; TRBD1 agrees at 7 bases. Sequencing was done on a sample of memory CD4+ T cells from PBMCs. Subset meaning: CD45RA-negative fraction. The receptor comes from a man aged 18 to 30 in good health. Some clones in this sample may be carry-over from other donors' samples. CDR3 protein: CSVLGTANTEAFF. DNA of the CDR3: TGCAGCGTCTTAGGGACAGCTAACACTGAAGCTTTCTTT.